Listed here is a single TCR beta chain. The antigen this receptor binds is unknown. The sample holds no much larger clone one base away, and base qualities are not on file. The source of the sample is a study of beta chain features in type 1 diabetes (dated by TCRdb to between 2018 and 2020). Looking at the study overall: No differences in mean age, gender distribution, total cell number or subset yield were found between patients and healthy donors. The study compared the TCRB repertoires of sorted circulating CD4+ T cell subsets in recently diagnosed type 1 diabetes patients with those in matched healthy donors. A total of 107,917,701 sorted cells were examined across all samples, and RNA yield correlated strongly with the number of cells per subset. Regulatory and stem cell-like memory subsets were obtained from only 8 patients and roughly 8 healthy donors, while naive and central memory subsets were obtained from all 28 donors.

The High Capacity cDNA Reverse Transcription Kit was used to reverse transcribe all of the isolated RNA, meaning that expressed TCRB transcripts were what got sequenced. Deep immunoSEQ sequencing was performed on naive, central memory and regulatory T cell samples, with an average of about 3.57 million total reads per sample. After sorted cells were lysed in RLT buffer, RNA was extracted with DNase-treated RNeasy Micro or Mini kits, with the choice depending on cell number. Each cell subset was processed separately to prevent cross-contamination, with patient and healthy donor samples processed together. The immunoSEQ multiplex PCR was used to amplify TCRB sequences from cDNA, generating 87-bp fragments that spanned the CDR3 region. Sequencing of the amplicons was performed on the Illumina HiSeq platform. From the authors' description of their analysis: Synthetic template baselines were used to correct PCR bias computationally, reads within Hamming distance 2 were collapsed, and singletons that could not be merged were discarded. Reads were aligned against IMGT to assign V, D and J genes, CDR3 length and insertions or deletions at six rearrangement sites. Within each subset, clonotype counts were normalized to the number of sorted cells before true diversity and Gini coefficients were calculated with the tcR R package. The overlap coefficient, calculated on TCRB nucleotide sequences, was used to quantify repertoire sharing. As a proxy for the pre-selection repertoire, out-of-frame TCRB sequences from naive cells were analyzed. TCRdb holds this immuneACCESS table with in-frame rearrangements only. Some clones are missing; in checked studies, unresolved V genes explain under half, and the rest has no known cause. Clonal size and the V and J genes are those of that table, whereas D and trimming came from the DNA. The sample table records about 740,000 clones; roughly an eighth of these occur just once. The ten largest clones represent about 0.02% of the sample.

Overall results and qualifications from the work: Patients with type 1 diabetes made fewer insertions and deleted more nucleotides at VDJ recombination sites, implying thymic rearrangement abnormalities. Naive, central memory and regulatory TCRB repertoires appeared to be more similar among patients than among healthy donors. PCR might favor shorter templates, but patient and control samples were amplified and corrected together, so any skew would affect both groups equally. In all four CD4+ subsets, TCRB CDR3 length was moderately but significantly shorter in type 1 diabetes patients. Because cDNA was sequenced instead of genomic DNA, activated cells with high expression could be over-represented, although the groups did not differ in activation or CD3 levels. HLA sub-analyses involved small numbers of individuals, so any influence of HLA type on TCRB rearrangement remained unresolved.

According to the germline V gene, CDR1 reads SNHLY and CDR2 reads FYNNEI. The V end loses 3 bases and the J end loses 1 base, and a stretch of 12 bases separates them. The CDR3 goes from the cysteine to the phenylalanine over 15 residues. Only the CDR3 region is kept as DNA, spanning 45 bases read in frame from base 1. A single peripheral blood draw of around 120 mL on average was collected from each donor into heparinised tubes. Naive, central memory, regulatory and stem cell-like memory CD4+ T cells were sorted on a BD FACSAria II using a panel including CD45RO, CCR7, CD25, CD127, CD95 and CD27. Every sorted population had a purity above 95%. PBMCs were isolated right away by Lymphoprep density gradient centrifugation and were stained directly, without culture. So that batch effects would be minimized, each experiment stained and sorted samples in pairs, pairing one healthy donor with one patient.

Sequences were obtained from naive CD4+ T cells from blood. The cell subset or site label, as the study defines it: true naive CD4+ T cells. The chain joins TRBV2 to TRBJ1-1, and TRBD1 may be the D gene, going by 5 matching bases. The origin of this receptor is a young man with type 1 diabetes. The nucleotides are TGTGCCAGCAGTGAGCTGCCCCAGGGGAACACTGAAGCTTTCTTT. Translated, it gives CASSELPQGNTEAFF.